The 25 T cell receptor beta chains given below trace back to one sample, sequenced in a study of T cells in localized non-small cell lung cancer. Profiled with immunoSEQ multiplex PCR; TCRdb holds only in-frame clones, not every one. The sample yields 35,000 to 40,000 clones, approximately 80% seen once. The specimen comprised peripheral blood, sampled before any cancer treatment. Every receptor here comes from a male donor at least 60 years old with stage III squamous cell lung carcinoma.

The chain is built from TRBV9 and TRBJ2-1; weak D call: TRBD1 (5 bases). This CDR3 region has 15 residues. Germline CDR1 and CDR2: SGDLS and YYNGEE. The V gene lost 3 bases and the J gene lost 5 bases, with 15 bases spanning the gap. Written as DNA, the CDR3 is TGTGCCAGCAGCGCTAGTGGCAGGGAACACAATGAGCAGTTCTTC. Translation gives CASSASGREHNEQFF. The full variable domain, in which reference TRBV9 and TRBJ2-1 provide the parts outside the CDR3, is DSGVTQTPKHLITATGQRVTLRCSPRSGDLSVYWYQQSLDQGLQFLIQYYNGEERAKGNILERFSAQQFPDLHSELNLSSLELGDSALYFCASSASGREHNEQFFGPGTRLTVL.

J is TRBJ1-1 and V is TRBV18; possibly TRBD1 for D (6 bases). V was trimmed by 2 bases and J by 4 bases, leaving 17 bases between them. The CDR3 has 16 amino acids. Germline-derived CDR1 and CDR2 are KGHSH and LQKENI. CDR3: CASSPGSGGSGTEAFF. Written as DNA, the CDR3 is TGTGCCAGCTCACCAGGATCGGGGGGCTCGGGCACTGAAGCTTTCTTT.

The chain recombines TRBV5-1 with TRBJ2-5, with 7 bases fitting TRBD1. CDR3 length: 15 amino acids. The germline V gene encodes CDR1 SGHRS and CDR2 YFSETQ. The junction had 8 bases not matched to a gene; V was cut back by 0 bases and J by 6 bases. The CDR3 loop reads CASSLAPDRAQTQYF. The DNA for the CDR3 is TGCGCCAGCAGCTTGGCCCCAGACAGGGCCCAGACCCAGTACTTC. The full variable domain, its missing parts supplied by reference TRBV5-1 and TRBJ2-5, is KAGVTQTPRYLIKTRGQQVTLSCSPISGHRSVSWYQQTPGQGLQFLFEYFSETQRNKGNFPGRFSGRQFSNSRSEMNVSTLELGDSALYLCASSLAPDRAQTQYFGPGTRLLVL.

V usage is TRBV5-1 and J usage is TRBJ2-2; D gene ambiguous. The V end lost 3 bases, the J end lost 7 bases, and 13 bases lay between the germline ends. Germline V gene lookup returns CDR1 SGHRS and CDR2 YFSETQ. There are 14 residues in the CDR3. The CDR3 sequence is CASSWQDTNGELFF. The CDR3 nucleotides read TGCGCCAGCAGCTGGCAAGACACAAACGGGGAGCTGTTTTTT.

The V and J genes are TRBV6-5 and TRBJ2-2, with D perhaps TRBD2 (5 bases). The CDR3 is made up of 15 amino acids. The germline V gene encodes CDR1 MNHEY and CDR2 SVGAGI. Trimming cost V 0 bases and J 0 bases, with 5 bases left between them. DNA of the CDR3: TGTGCCAGCAGTTACTCCGGGACGAACACCGGGGAGCTGTTTTTT. This sequence encodes CASSYSGTNTGELFF.

The chain links TRBV2 to TRBJ2-1; D call uncertain. CDR1 SNHLY and CDR2 FYNNEI come from the germline V gene. Trimming cost V 2 bases and J 8 bases, with 7 bases left between them. The CDR3 contains 12 residues. In DNA form, the CDR3 reads TGTGCCAGCAGTGAAACGGTCCATGAGCAGTTCTTC. It codes for CASSETVHEQFF. Using reference TRBV2 and TRBJ2-1 for the parts outside the CDR3, the full variable domain is EPEVTQTPSHQVTQMGQEVILRCVPISNHLYFYWYRQILGQKVEFLVSFYNNEISEKSEIFDDQFSVERPDGSNFTLKIRSTKLEDSAMYFCASSETVHEQFFGPGTRLTVL.

This chain uses TRBV27 with TRBJ2-7; weak D call: TRBD2 (6 bases). V was clipped by 6 bases and J by 4 bases, with 7 bases between them. CDR1 is MNHEY, CDR2 SMNVEV, per germline (reference sequence). The CDR3 length is 11 residues. CDR3 loop: CASRSGYEQYF. CDR3 nucleotide sequence: TGTGCCAGCAGGAGCGGGTACGAGCAGTACTTC.

V is TRBV11-2 and J is TRBJ2-7, with D unclear. Trimming pared 5 bases from V and 2 bases from J, leaving 10 bases between. Germline CDR1 is SGHAT and CDR2 is FQNNGV. CDR3 length: 13 amino acids. CDR3 residues: CASSGQITYEQYF. CDR3 in DNA: TGTGCCAGCAGCGGTCAGATTACCTACGAGCAGTACTTC.

This rearrangement joins TRBV5-1 to TRBJ1-4, with D hard to call. Germline V lookup: CDR1 SGHRS, CDR2 YFSETQ. The CDR3 is 15 residues long. V lost 1 base and J 8 bases, leaving 15 bases between the germline ends. In DNA, the CDR3 is TGCGCCAGCAGCTTGTTCCCGGTATCGGGGGAAAAACTGTTTTTT. Translated, it gives CASSLFPVSGEKLFF. Full variable domain (rest looked up from reference TRBV5-1 and TRBJ1-4): KAGVTQTPRYLIKTRGQQVTLSCSPISGHRSVSWYQQTPGQGLQFLFEYFSETQRNKGNFPGRFSGRQFSNSRSEMNVSTLELGDSALYLCASSLFPVSGEKLFFGSGTQLSVL.

The chain employs TRBV5-5 and TRBJ2-7, with D possibly called TRBD1 or TRBD2 (5 bases each). The ends were cut back, 4 bases at V and 3 bases at J, with 17 bases in the middle. CDR1 SGHKS and CDR2 YYEKEE come from the germline V gene (reference sequence). The length of the CDR3 is 15 residues. CDR3 in DNA: TGTGCCAGCAGCGAGGAAGTCAGGGAGTTCTACGAGCAGTACTTC. Translation: CASSEEVREFYEQYF.

CDR3 protein: CASSASGPSTEAFF. As DNA, the CDR3 is TGTGCCAGCAGCGCTTCGGGGCCGAGCACTGAAGCTTTCTTT. The chain combines TRBV9 with TRBJ1-1, with D perhaps TRBD1 (5 bases). CDR1 and CDR2 (germline): SGDLS, YYNGEE. Trimming removed 3 bases at V and 4 bases at J, with 13 bases between. This CDR3 is built from 14 residues.

The rearrangement links TRBV5-1 to TRBJ2-1; D possibly corresponds to TRBD1 (6 bases). V lost 0 bases, J lost 2 bases, and 15 bases lay in between. Germline assignment: CDR1 SGHRS and CDR2 YFSETQ. The CDR3 sequence is 17 residues long. CDR3 sequence reads: CASSLVPRRQAYNEQFF. The CDR3 DNA sequence: TGCGCCAGCAGCTTGGTCCCCCGGAGACAGGCCTACAATGAGCAGTTCTTC. Based on the CDR3 plus reference TRBV5-1 and TRBJ2-1, the full variable domain is KAGVTQTPRYLIKTRGQQVTLSCSPISGHRSVSWYQQTPGQGLQFLFEYFSETQRNKGNFPGRFSGRQFSNSRSEMNVSTLELGDSALYLCASSLVPRRQAYNEQFFGPGTRLTVL.

The chain recombines TRBV19 with TRBJ2-6; maybe TRBD1 (6 bases). Germline V gives CDR1 LNHDA, CDR2 SQIVND (reference sequence). The CDR3 is made up of 15 amino acids. The ends were cut back, 7 bases at V and 3 bases at J, with 13 bases in the middle. The CDR3 sequence is CASTTTGNGANVLTF. DNA of the CDR3: TGTGCCAGTACCACAACAGGGAATGGGGCCAACGTCCTGACTTTC.

The V call is TRBV18, the J call TRBJ2-2; D not resolved. Looked up from germline, CDR1 is KGHSH and CDR2 is LQKENI. The CDR3 is 14 residues long. Trimming took off 2 bases at V and 4 bases at J, with 8 bases between the two ends. CDR3 in amino acids: CASSPEYITGELFF. The CDR3 bases are TGTGCCAGCTCACCAGAATATATCACCGGGGAGCTGTTTTTT.

The CDR3 nucleotides are TGTGCCAGCAGCTTAGACCCCCAACAGGCTGGGGCCAAAAACATTCAGTACTTC. This gives the protein CASSLDPQQAGAKNIQYF. The chain is built from TRBV7-2 and TRBJ2-4; possible D gene TRBD1, 5 bases. The CDR3 covers 18 residues. V lost 1 base and J lost 1, with 17 bases in between. Germline assignment: CDR1 SGHTA and CDR2 FQGNSA.

The genes are TRBV18 and TRBJ1-5; perhaps TRBD1 as D (5 bases). The CDR3 spans 14 residues. Looked up from germline, CDR1 is KGHSH and CDR2 is LQKENI. Trimming took off 1 base at V and 5 bases at J, with 9 bases between the two ends. As DNA, the CDR3 is TGTGCCAGCTCACCACTGGGGGGGGATCAGCCCCAGCATTTT. It specifies CASSPLGGDQPQHF.

This rearrangement joins TRBV11-2 to TRBJ2-3, with D perhaps TRBD1 (5 bases). The CDR3 length is 14 residues. The germline gives CDR1 SGHAT, CDR2 FQNNGV. Trimming took off 1 base at V and 4 bases at J, with 9 bases between the two ends. CDR3 sequence (DNA): TGTGCCAGCAGCTTAGTAGGGGCGGCAGATACGCAGTATTTT. Amino acid sequence: CASSLVGAADTQYF.

V gene TRBV5-1 combines with J gene TRBJ1-3; D is perhaps TRBD1 (6 bases). Germline V gene lookup returns CDR1 SGHRS and CDR2 YFSETQ. V was pared by 1 base and J by 4 bases, with 15 bases between. The CDR3 consists of 16 residues. In DNA form, the CDR3 reads TGCGCCAGCAGCTTGAGCGGACAGAAGTTCGGAAACACCATATATTTT. It specifies CASSLSGQKFGNTIYF.

The CDR3 coding sequence is TGCGCCAGCTCTTTGACGGGGGGAGAAAAACTGTTTTTT. This encodes CASSLTGGEKLFF. This chain links TRBV5-1 with TRBJ1-4, with TRBD1 as a possible D gene (5 bases). V was pared by 7 bases and J by 8 bases, with 15 bases between. Germline assignment: CDR1 SGHRS and CDR2 YFSETQ. CDR3 length: 13 residues.

This chain connects TRBV5-4 to TRBJ2-5, with a possible D match to TRBD2 (6 bases). V was trimmed by 0 bases and J by 5 bases, leaving 14 bases between them. The CDR3 is 15 residues long. In germline, CDR1 is SGHNT, CDR2 YYREEE (reference sequence). Here the CDR3 DNA reads TGTGCCAGCAGCTTGGATAGCGGAGTGGTCGAGACCCAGTACTTC. It encodes CASSLDSGVVETQYF.

The chain joins TRBV5-6 to TRBJ1-4; D is possibly TRBD1 (5 bases). The germline CDR1 and CDR2 sequences are SGHDT and YYEEEE. The CDR3 is made up of 15 amino acids. V lost 3 bases and J lost 3, with 12 bases in between. The CDR3: CASSSPGIPNEKLFF. The CDR3 DNA reads TGTGCCAGCAGCTCCCCAGGGATCCCTAATGAAAAACTGTTTTTT. The whole variable domain, filled in from reference TRBV5-6 and TRBJ1-4, reads DAGVTQSPTHLIKTRGQQVTLRCSPKSGHDTVSWYQQALGQGPQFIFQYYEEEERQRGNFPDRFSGHQFPNYSSELNVNALLLGDSALYLCASSSPGIPNEKLFFGSGTQLSVL.

This clone was detected a few times. The chain recombines TRBV11-2 with TRBJ2-5, with D perhaps being TRBD1 or TRBD2 (6 bases each). Germline CDR1 and CDR2: SGHAT and FQNNGV. The CDR3 spans 14 residues. V lost 6 bases and J lost 5, with 16 bases in between. Here the CDR3 reads CASSLSGGRETQYF. CDR3 bases: TGTGCCAGCAGTCTTTCTGGGGGGCGTGAGACCCAGTACTTC.

The chain is built from TRBV15 and TRBJ1-1, with D possibly being TRBD1 (6 bases). Trimming removed 0 bases at V and 0 bases at J, with 14 bases between. Germline assignment: CDR1 LNHNV and CDR2 YYDKDF (reference sequence). This CDR3 spans 17 amino acids. CDR3 DNA: TGTGCCACCAGCAGAGAGTTAGGGGGAAGGGTGAACACTGAAGCTTTCTTT. Residues: CATSRELGGRVNTEAFF.

The chain has TRBV10-1 and TRBJ2-7; 15 nucleotides line up with TRBD2. V lost 6 bases, J lost 4 bases, and 28 bases stayed unmatched. The germline CDR1 and CDR2 sequences are WNHNN and SYGVQD (reference sequence). This CDR3 spans 23 amino acids. The CDR3 reads CASRDRWNGLAGGPILPSYEQYF. For the CDR3, the DNA is TGCGCCAGCAGGGACAGGTGGAACGGACTAGCGGGGGGGCCCATCCTTCCCAGTTACGAGCAGTACTTC.

This rearrangement joins TRBV19 to TRBJ1-1; D is perhaps TRBD1 (5 bases). This CDR3 is built from 14 residues. Germline values: CDR1 LNHDA, CDR2 SQIVND (reference sequence). V was pared by 6 bases and J by 1 base, with 12 bases between. CDR3 in amino acids: CASRGLGRNTEAFF. The CDR3 DNA reads TGTGCCAGTAGGGGACTCGGGAGGAACACTGAAGCTTTCTTT.